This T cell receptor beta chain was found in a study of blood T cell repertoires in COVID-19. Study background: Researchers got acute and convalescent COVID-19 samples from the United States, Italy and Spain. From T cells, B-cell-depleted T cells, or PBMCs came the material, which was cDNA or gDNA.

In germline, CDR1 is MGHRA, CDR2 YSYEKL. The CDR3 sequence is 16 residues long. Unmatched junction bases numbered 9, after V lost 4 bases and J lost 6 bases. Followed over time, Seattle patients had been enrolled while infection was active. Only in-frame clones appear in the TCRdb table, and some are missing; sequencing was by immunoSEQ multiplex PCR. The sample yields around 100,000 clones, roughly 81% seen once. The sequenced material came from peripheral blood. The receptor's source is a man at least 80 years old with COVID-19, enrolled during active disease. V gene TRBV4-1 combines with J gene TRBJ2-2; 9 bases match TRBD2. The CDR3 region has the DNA TGCGCCAGCAGCCCCGTCGGCGGGAGGGGCGCCGGGGAGCTGTTTTTT. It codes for CASSPVGGRGAGELFF.